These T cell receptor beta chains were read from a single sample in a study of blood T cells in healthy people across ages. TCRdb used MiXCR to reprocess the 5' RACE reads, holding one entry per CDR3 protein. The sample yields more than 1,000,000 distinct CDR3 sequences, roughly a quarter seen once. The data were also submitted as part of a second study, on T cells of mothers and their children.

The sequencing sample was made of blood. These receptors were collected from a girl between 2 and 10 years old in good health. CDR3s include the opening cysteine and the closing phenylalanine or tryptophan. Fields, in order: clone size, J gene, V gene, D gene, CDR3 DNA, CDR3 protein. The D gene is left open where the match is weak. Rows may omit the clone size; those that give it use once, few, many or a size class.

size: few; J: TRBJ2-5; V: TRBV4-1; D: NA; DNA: TGCGCCAGCAGCCAAGATCACCCCGGAGGAGGATGGGAGACCCAGTACTTC; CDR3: CASSQDHPGGGWETQYF
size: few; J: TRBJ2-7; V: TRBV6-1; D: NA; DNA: TGTGCCGGCGGACAGATCTACGAGCAGTACTTC; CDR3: CAGGQIYEQYF
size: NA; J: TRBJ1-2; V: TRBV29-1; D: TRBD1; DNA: TGCAGCGTTGAGTTTCCAGGGGGCGCAAACTATGGCTACACCTTC; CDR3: CSVEFPGGANYGYTF
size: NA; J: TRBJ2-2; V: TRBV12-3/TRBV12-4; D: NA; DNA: TGTGCCAGCAGTCGCCTAGGGGCCGGGGAGCTGTTTTTT; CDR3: CASSRLGAGELFF
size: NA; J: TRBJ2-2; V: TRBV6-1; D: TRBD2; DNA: TGTGCCAGCAGTCGTGGACTAGCGGGGCCCGGGGAGCTGTTTTTT; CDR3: CASSRGLAGPGELFF
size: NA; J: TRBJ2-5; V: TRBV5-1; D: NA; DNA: TGCGCCAGCAGCTCGGACGGACACTTAAGCAAAGAGACCCAGTACTTC; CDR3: CASSSDGHLSKETQYF
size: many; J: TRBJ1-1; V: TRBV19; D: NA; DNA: TGTGCCAGTAAAGATACCCGGGGCGGATGGAACACTGAAGCTTTCTTT; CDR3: CASKDTRGGWNTEAFF
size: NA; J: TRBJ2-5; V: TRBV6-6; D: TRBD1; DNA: TGTGCCAGCAGTTACCCAGAACTAGGGACAGAGCAGTACTTC; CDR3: CASSYPELGTEQYF
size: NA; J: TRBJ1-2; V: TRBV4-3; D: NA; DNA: TGCGCCAGCAGGCCTGACACAAGCGAGGGCTATGGCTACACCTTC; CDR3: CASRPDTSEGYGYTF
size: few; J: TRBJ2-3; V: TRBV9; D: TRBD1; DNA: TGTGCCAGCAGCTCCTCCTCGACAGGGATTAGCACAGATACGCAGTATTTT; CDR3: CASSSSSTGISTDTQYF
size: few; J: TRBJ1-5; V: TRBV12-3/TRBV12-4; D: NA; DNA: TGTGCCAGCAAAGACCGCCCCTTTTTT; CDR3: CASKDRPFF
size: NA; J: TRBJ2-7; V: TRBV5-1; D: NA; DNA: TGCGCCTGCAGCTTGGATCCAGGGACCTCCTACGAGCAGTACTTC; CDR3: CACSLDPGTSYEQYF
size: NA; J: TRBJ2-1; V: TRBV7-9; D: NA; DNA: TGTGCCAGCCAGGGCGGACTTAGCTCCTACAATGAGCAGTTCTTC; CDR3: CASQGGLSSYNEQFF
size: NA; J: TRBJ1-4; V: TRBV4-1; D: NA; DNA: TGCGCCAGCAGCCAAACGTCGCGGGAAAAACTGTTTTTT; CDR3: CASSQTSREKLFF
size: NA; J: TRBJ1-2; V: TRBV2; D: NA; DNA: TGTGCCAGCAGGGGGGGAGATGGCTACACCTTC; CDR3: CASRGGDGYTF
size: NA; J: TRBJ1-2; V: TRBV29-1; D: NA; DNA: TGCAGCGTTGAAAATTTGGGGGGCTACACCTTC; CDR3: CSVENLGGYTF
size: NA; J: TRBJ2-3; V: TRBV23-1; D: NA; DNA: TGCGCCAGCAGTCAAACAGGGGGGGAAAGGGGGAATACGCAGTATTTT; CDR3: CASSQTGGERGNTQYF
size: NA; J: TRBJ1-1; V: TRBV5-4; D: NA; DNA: TGTGCCAGCAGCTGGGGGCAGGAGGGAGCTTTCTTT; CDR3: CASSWGQEGAFF
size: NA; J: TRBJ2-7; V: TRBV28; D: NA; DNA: TGTGCCAGCAGGGGGCCCTTGGCAGGGCTCTACGAGCAGTACTTC; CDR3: CASRGPLAGLYEQYF
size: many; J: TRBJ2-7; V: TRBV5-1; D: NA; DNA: TGCGCCAGCAGCTTGGACAGGGCAACGTACGAGCAGTACTTC; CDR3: CASSLDRATYEQYF
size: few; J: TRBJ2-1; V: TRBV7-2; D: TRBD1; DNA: TGTGCCAGCAGCTTAGTGGGACAGACCAATGAGCAGTTCTTC; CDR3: CASSLVGQTNEQFF
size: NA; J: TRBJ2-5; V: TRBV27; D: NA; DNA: TGTGCCAGCAGTTTTGGACCTAGGGGGACCCAGTACTTC; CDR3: CASSFGPRGTQYF
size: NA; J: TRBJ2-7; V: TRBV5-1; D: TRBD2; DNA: TGCGCCAGCAGCCCGGCGCCAACTAGCGGGGGGAGCTCCTACGAGCAGTACTTC; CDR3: CASSPAPTSGGSSYEQYF
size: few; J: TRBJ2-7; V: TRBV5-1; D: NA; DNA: TGCGCCAGCAGCTTCCGTCTGGGGGACGGCACCTACGAGCAGTACTTC; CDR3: CASSFRLGDGTYEQYF
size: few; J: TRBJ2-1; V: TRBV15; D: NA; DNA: TGTGCCACCAGCCCCAGCGGAACCTACAATGAGCAGTTCTTC; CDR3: CATSPSGTYNEQFF
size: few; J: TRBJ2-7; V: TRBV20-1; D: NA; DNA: TGCAGTGCTAGAGAACGGGGGTCGTACGAGCAGTACTTC; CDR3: CSARERGSYEQYF
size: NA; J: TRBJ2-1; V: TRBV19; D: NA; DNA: TGTGCCGTATTAAGTTCGGCGGAGCAGTTCTTC; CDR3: CAVLSSAEQFF
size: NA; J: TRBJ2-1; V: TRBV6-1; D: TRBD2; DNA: TGTGCCAGCAGTCCCCTGGGACTAGCAGGGGAGCAGTTCTTC; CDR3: CASSPLGLAGEQFF
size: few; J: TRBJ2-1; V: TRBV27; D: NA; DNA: TGTGCCAGCAGTTTAAGGGACTTTTACAATGAGCAGTTCTTC; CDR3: CASSLRDFYNEQFF
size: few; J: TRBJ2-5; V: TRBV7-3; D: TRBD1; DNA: TGTGCCAGCAGCTTAGGGACAGTCGAACAAGAGACCCAGTACTTC; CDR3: CASSLGTVEQETQYF
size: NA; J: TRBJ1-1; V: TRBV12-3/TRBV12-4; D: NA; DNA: TGTGCCAGCAGCAAACAGGGTAGGGACACTGAAGCTTTCTTT; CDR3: CASSKQGRDTEAFF